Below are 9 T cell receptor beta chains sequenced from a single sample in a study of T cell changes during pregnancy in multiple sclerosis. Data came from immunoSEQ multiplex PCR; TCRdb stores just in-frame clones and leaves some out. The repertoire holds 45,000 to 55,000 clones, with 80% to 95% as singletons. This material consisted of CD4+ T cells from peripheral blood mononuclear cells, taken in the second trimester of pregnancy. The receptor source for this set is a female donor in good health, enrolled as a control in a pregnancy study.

The CDR3 sequence: CASSLAGSTDTQYF. CDR3 bases: TGTGCCAGCAGCCTAGCGGGAAGCACAGATACGCAGTATTTT. J is TRBJ2-3 and V is TRBV7-3; 9 bases map to TRBD2. The CDR3 covers 14 residues. V shed 5 bases, J shed 0 bases, and the junction held 0 bases outside the gene matches. Looked up from germline, CDR1 is SGHTA and CDR2 is FQGTGA.

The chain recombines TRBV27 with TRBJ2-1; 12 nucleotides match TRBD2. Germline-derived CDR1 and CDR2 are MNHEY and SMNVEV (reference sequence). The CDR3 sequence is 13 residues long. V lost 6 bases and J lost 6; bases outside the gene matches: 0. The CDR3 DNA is TGTGCCAGCAGGACTAGCGGGAGCAATGAGCAGTTCTTC. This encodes CASRTSGSNEQFF.

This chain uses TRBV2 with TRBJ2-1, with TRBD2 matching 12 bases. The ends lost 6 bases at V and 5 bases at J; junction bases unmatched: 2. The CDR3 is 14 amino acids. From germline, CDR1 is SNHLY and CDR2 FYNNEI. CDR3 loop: CASSRLAGDNEQFF. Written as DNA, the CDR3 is TGTGCCAGCAGCCGACTAGCGGGAGACAATGAGCAGTTCTTC.

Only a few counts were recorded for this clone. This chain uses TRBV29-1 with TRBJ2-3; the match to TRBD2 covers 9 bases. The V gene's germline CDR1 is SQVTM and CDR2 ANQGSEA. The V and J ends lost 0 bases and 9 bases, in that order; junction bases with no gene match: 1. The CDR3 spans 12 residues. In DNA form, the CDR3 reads TGCAGCGTTGAAGATGGGACTAGCACGCAGTATTTT. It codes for CSVEDGTSTQYF.

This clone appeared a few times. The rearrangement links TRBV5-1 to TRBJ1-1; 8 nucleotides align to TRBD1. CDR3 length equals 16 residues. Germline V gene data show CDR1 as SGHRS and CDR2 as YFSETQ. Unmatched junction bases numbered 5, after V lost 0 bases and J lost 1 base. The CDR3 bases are TGCGCCAGCAGCTTGGGGACAGGGCATGCGAACACTGAAGCTTTCTTT. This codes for CASSLGTGHANTEAFF.

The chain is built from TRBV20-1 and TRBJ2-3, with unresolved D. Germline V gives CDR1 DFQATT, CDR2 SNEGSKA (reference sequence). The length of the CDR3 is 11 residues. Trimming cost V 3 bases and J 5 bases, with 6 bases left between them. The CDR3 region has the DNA TGCAGTGCTAGGATCGGAGATACGCAGTATTTT. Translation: CSARIGDTQYF.

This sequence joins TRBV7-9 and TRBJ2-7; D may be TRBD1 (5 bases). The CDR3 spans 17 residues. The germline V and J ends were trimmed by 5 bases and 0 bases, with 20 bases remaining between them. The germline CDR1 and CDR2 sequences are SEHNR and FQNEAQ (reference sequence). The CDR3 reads CASSRTRSGQSSYEQYF. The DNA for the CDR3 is TGTGCCAGCAGCCGGACAAGAAGTGGGCAGAGCTCCTACGAGCAGTACTTC.

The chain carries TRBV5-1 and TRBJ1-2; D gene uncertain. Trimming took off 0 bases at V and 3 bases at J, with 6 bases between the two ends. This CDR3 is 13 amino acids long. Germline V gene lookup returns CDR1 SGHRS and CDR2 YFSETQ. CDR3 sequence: CASSLGFDYGYTF. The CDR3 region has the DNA TGCGCCAGCAGCTTGGGTTTCGACTATGGCTACACCTTC.

DNA of the CDR3: TGTGCCAGCAGCTTATCTCGGGCGGGAGCTACCCAGTACTTC. This encodes CASSLSRAGATQYF. This chain joins TRBV11-2 and TRBJ2-5, with 7 bases lining up with TRBD2. The CDR3 loop spans 14 amino acids. Per the germline V gene, CDR1 is SGHAT and CDR2 is FQNNGV. J was trimmed by 8 bases and V by 2 bases; bases with no gene match: 8.